These 4 T cell receptor beta chains were sequenced from one sample in a study of vaccination and CD4 T cells after COVID-19. Antigen specificity for these receptors is unknown. Treatment reported: roughly ten-day PBMC culture with coronavirus spike peptide pools or control peptides (ViraFEST assay). Sequenced with the Oncomine TCR Beta short-read assay was DNA taken from cultured CD4+ T cells. TCRdb analysed the PCR reads with MiXCR anew, one entry per CDR3 protein. The sample records under 30,000 distinct CDR3 sequences, under 45% being singletons. The sequencing used CD4+ T cells from blood, cultured in vitro, collected before SARS-CoV-2 vaccination. The receptors come from a human donor who received a COVID-19 vaccine.

This chain links TRBV6-1 with TRBJ2-6, with D perhaps assigned TRBD1 or TRBD2 (6 bases each). Trimming shortened V by 7 bases and J by 3 bases, and 16 bases separated the two germline ends. Germline loops: CDR1 MNHNS, CDR2 SASEGT. There are 16 residues in the CDR3. The CDR3 nucleotides read TGTGCCAGCACCGTATGGGGGGCAGGTGGGGCCAACGTCCTGACTTTC. Translation gives CASTVWGAGGANVLTF.

This clonotype has a handful of counts. V usage is TRBV25-1 and J usage is TRBJ1-4, with TRBD1 identical over 7 bases. The CDR3 has 15 amino acids. The germline V gene has CDR1 MGHDK and CDR2 SYGVNS. The V segment lost 6 bases and the J segment 4 bases; nucleotides outside the gene matches: 8. This CDR3 reads CASRATGESNEKLFF. The CDR3 DNA reads as TGTGCCAGCAGAGCTACAGGGGAGAGTAATGAAAAACTGTTTTTT. The variable domain in full, with the rest retrieved from reference TRBV25-1 and TRBJ1-4, is EADIYQTPRYLVIGTGKKITLECSQTMGHDKMYWYQQDPGMELHLIHYSYGVNSTEKGDLSSESTVSRIRTEHFPLTLESARPSHTSQYLCASRATGESNEKLFFGSGTQLSVL.

The table lists this clonotype with a few counts. This chain links TRBV27 with TRBJ2-7, with D maybe TRBD1 (6 bases). CDR3 length: 13 residues. Trimming cost V 3 bases and J 12 bases, with 18 bases left between them. The germline gives CDR1 MNHEY, CDR2 SMNVEV (reference sequence). The CDR3 nucleotides read TGTGCCAGCAGTTTTTCGGTCGGAACAGGGATGTACTTC. This translates into CASSFSVGTGMYF.

The chain has TRBV30 and TRBJ2-2; TRBD2 aligns across 11 bases. The CDR3 contains 14 residues. V gave up 7 bases and J gave up 5 bases; unmatched junction bases: 6. Germline-derived CDR1 and CDR2 are GTSNPN and SVGIG (reference sequence). The CDR3 DNA reads as TGTGCCTACACGGGACTAGCGGTTACCGGGGAGCTGTTTTTT. This sequence encodes CAYTGLAVTGELFF.